The present TCR beta chain was sequenced within a study of blood T cell repertoires in COVID-19. The overall study: The United States, Italy and Spain supplied acute and convalescent COVID-19 samples. From T cells, B-cell-depleted T cells, or PBMCs came the material, which was cDNA or gDNA.

Deletions cut 6 bases from V and 4 bases from J, with 15 bases between. This CDR3 is built from 14 residues. The germline V gene has CDR1 ENHRY and CDR2 SYGVKD. Recruited during active infection, patients (from Seattle) were subsequently followed longitudinally. In the original processing: Quantification of nucleated cells was approximated via reference gene primer amplification. The data were produced by immunoSEQ multiplex PCR, yet TCRdb's version contains in-frame clones alone and is incomplete. The V and J calls and the clone size are those of that table, but D and trimming were determined from the DNA. The profile covers approximately 500,000 clones, with 85% to 90% appearing a single time and roughly 8.3% taken by the ten largest.

The receptor was derived from a woman in her 50s with COVID-19, enrolled during active disease. J is TRBJ1-1 and V is TRBV10-3; D unresolved. Sequencing was done on a sample of peripheral blood. CDR3 in amino acids: CAIRARSPGTEAFF. The CDR3 nucleotides read TGTGCCATCAGAGCTCGGTCTCCCGGCACTGAAGCTTTCTTT.